Each of the 3 T cell receptor beta chains below was sequenced from the same sample in a study of blood T cell repertoires in COVID-19. The protocol was immunoSEQ multiplex PCR, while the TCRdb copy is restricted to in-frame clones and leaves out a portion. The sample includes about 160,000 clones, roughly 77% of them seen just once. The sequenced sample was peripheral blood. These receptors all come from a human donor in a cohort sampled during active COVID-19.

This clone appeared a single time. The chain links TRBV30 to TRBJ2-2; 12 nucleotides agree with TRBD2. Per the germline V gene, CDR1 is GTSNPN and CDR2 is SVGIG (reference sequence). The CDR3 is made up of 14 amino acids. With 4 bases clipped from V and 7 bases from J, the junction kept 4 bases outside the gene matches. The CDR3 loop reads CAWTQLAGGGELFF. CDR3 DNA: TGTGCCTGGACTCAACTAGCGGGAGGCGGGGAGCTGTTTTTT.

J is TRBJ2-7 and V is TRBV6-5, with TRBD1 identical over 8 bases. V lost 7 bases and J lost 6; bases outside the gene matches: 14. The germline V gene has CDR1 MNHEY and CDR2 SVGAGI. CDR3 length equals 15 residues. The CDR3 region is CASTLITGGSGEQYF. The CDR3, as DNA: TGTGCCAGCACCTTAATTACAGGGGGATCGGGCGAGCAGTACTTC.

This clone was seen only once. The chain's CDR3 is CASSVAPSTGFGTQYF. Written as DNA, the CDR3 is TGTGCCAGCAGCGTAGCCCCCTCGACAGGTTTCGGGACCCAGTACTTC. The V call is TRBV9, the J call TRBJ2-5; weak D call: TRBD1 (6 bases). Germline V gene data show CDR1 as SGDLS and CDR2 as YYNGEE. The CDR3 has 16 residues. V lost 0 bases and J 7 bases, leaving 19 bases between the germline ends.